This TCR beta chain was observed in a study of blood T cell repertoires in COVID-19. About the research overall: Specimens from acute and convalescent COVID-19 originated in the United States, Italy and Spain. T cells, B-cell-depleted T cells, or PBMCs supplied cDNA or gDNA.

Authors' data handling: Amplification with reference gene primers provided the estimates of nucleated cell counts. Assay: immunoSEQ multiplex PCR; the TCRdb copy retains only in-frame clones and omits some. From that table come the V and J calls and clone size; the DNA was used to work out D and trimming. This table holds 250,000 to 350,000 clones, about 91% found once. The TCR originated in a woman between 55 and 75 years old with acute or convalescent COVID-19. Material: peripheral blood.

The CDR3 sequence is CASSTPGLNTGELFF. CDR3 DNA sequence: TGTGCCAGCAGTACACCGGGACTAAACACCGGGGAGCTGTTTTTT. The chain couples TRBV6-2 or TRBV6-3 to TRBJ2-2; 7 bases fit TRBD2. The CDR3 is 15 residues long. V lost 5 bases and J lost 2; bases outside the gene matches: 5. CDR1 is MNHEY and CDR2 is SVGEGT in the germline V gene.